This TCR beta chain was recovered during a study of cytomegalovirus exposure and HLA in healthy donors. General study points: The study recorded 164 TCR beta chains that were cytomegalovirus-associated.

Researchers ran the PCR with 60 Vbeta and 13 Jbeta primers. Clones were sequenced by immunoSEQ multiplex PCR, and TCRdb holds only the in-frame ones, with some missing. The sample contains under 150,000 clones, less than 80% of which appear only once. V gave up 2 bases and J gave up 1 base, with 17 bases separating them. Germline loops: CDR1 LNHDA, CDR2 SQIVND (reference sequence). The CDR3 spans 17 residues. Notes on this clone: Its specificity is unknown.

This receptor was identified in a woman aged 40 to 50 in good health and CMV-seropositive. The sequenced sample was PBMCs. The chain joins TRBV19 to TRBJ2-5; maybe TRBD1 (5 bases). CDR3 amino acids: CASSITGQSYFQETQYF. The CDR3 DNA sequence: TGTGCCAGTAGTATAACCGGACAAAGCTACTTCCAAGAGACCCAGTACTTC.